A single sample is the source of the 9 T cell receptor beta chains below, sequenced in a study of blood T cell repertoires in COVID-19 (dated by TCRdb to about 2020). The protocol used for the library was the immunoSEQ multiplex PCR assay. TCRdb took over this immuneACCESS table, retaining in-frame rearrangements with V and J assigned. Such tables are incomplete; in checked studies, under half of the missing clones stem from an unresolved V gene, and the remainder is unexplained. In all, the sample holds around 340,000 clones, and over 85% of those were seen once. The ten largest clones capture about 3.9% of the sample. Input material: peripheral blood. These receptors were taken from a woman aged 55-69 years with COVID-19, enrolled during active disease.

This clone has only a few counts. This CDR3 reads CASSFLRTRDRDTNEKLFF. The CDR3 nucleotides are TGTGCCAGCAGCTTCCTAAGAACCCGGGACAGGGACACTAATGAAAAACTGTTTTTT. The rearrangement uses TRBV7-9 and TRBJ1-4, with 9 bases identical to TRBD1. The CDR3 runs 19 residues. Germline lookup yields CDR1 SEHNR and CDR2 FQNEAQ (reference sequence). The J segment lost 2 bases and the V segment lost 3 bases, leaving 13 bases of the junction unmatched.

This chain links TRBV27 with TRBJ1-2; possibly TRBD1 for D (6 bases). Germline V gene sequence: CDR1 MNHEY, CDR2 SMNVEV (reference sequence). CDR3 size: 15 residues. The V end was cut by 4 bases, the J end by 2 bases, with 14 bases between. The CDR3 is CASSSHQTGNYGYTF. The CDR3 region has the DNA TGTGCCAGCAGTTCGCACCAGACAGGCAACTATGGCTACACCTTC.

The chain is built from TRBV7-9 and TRBJ1-1, with 7 bases matching TRBD1. Germline-derived CDR1 and CDR2 are SEHNR and FQNEAQ (reference sequence). The V gene end was trimmed by 5 bases and the J gene end by 7 bases; junction bases not matched to a gene: 7. The CDR3 consists of 13 residues. The chain's CDR3 is CASSVTRDSEAFF. DNA of the CDR3: TGTGCCAGCAGCGTTACCCGGGACAGTGAAGCTTTCTTT.

The V and J genes are TRBV5-5 and TRBJ1-2; D is possibly TRBD1 (6 bases). This CDR3 spans 14 amino acids. Trimming removed 1 base at V and 7 bases at J, with 14 bases between. Germline values: CDR1 SGHKS, CDR2 YYEKEE (reference sequence). The CDR3 DNA is TGTGCCAGCAGCTTGACAGGGCCCAAGGGTGGCTACACCTTC. It encodes CASSLTGPKGGYTF.

As DNA, the CDR3 is TGCGCCAGCAGCTTGCTAGGGGCAGAAAATCAGCCCCAGCATTTT. This gives the protein CASSLLGAENQPQHF. The rearrangement uses TRBV5-1 and TRBJ1-5; TRBD1 is a possible D gene (5 bases). CDR1 SGHRS and CDR2 YFSETQ come from the germline V gene. This CDR3 is 15 amino acids long. Trimming took 1 base from V and 4 from J, leaving 12 bases between them.

This clone appeared once. V is TRBV12-3 or TRBV12-4 and J is TRBJ1-1, with 7 bases fitting TRBD1. V dropped 5 bases and J dropped 8; count of bases not matched to a gene: 2. This CDR3 contains 11 residues. The CDR3 nucleotides are TGTGCCAGCAGTAGGACAGGAGAAGCTTTCTTT. Encoded protein: CASSRTGEAFF.

This clone was observed once. The chain uses TRBV9 and TRBJ1-3; 9 nucleotides align to TRBD1. V gave up 2 bases and J gave up 2 bases; unmatched junction bases: 2. Germline V lookup: CDR1 SGDLS, CDR2 YYNGEE. This CDR3 contains 15 residues. CDR3 sequence reads: CASSVGTGTGNTIYF. The CDR3 DNA is TGTGCCAGCAGCGTTGGGACAGGGACTGGAAACACCATATATTTT.

The CDR3 DNA follows: TGTGCCAGCAGTGAAACCGGGACGCGGGGTCAGCCCCAGCATTTT. Amino acids: CASSETGTRGQPQHF. The chain combines TRBV25-1 with TRBJ1-5, with D perhaps matching TRBD1 (5 bases). CDR1 and CDR2 from the germline V gene are MGHDK and SYGVNS. The CDR3 sequence is 15 residues long. The ends were cut back, 2 bases at V and 6 bases at J, with 14 bases in the middle.

V is TRBV4-1 and J is TRBJ2-7, with TRBD2 matching 12 bases. The germline CDR1 and CDR2 sequences are MGHRA and YSYEKL. The CDR3 consists of 18 residues. V was clipped by 0 bases and J by 3 bases; unmatched bases: 9. The CDR3 region is CASSQEGRTSGARYEQYF. The CDR3 nucleotides read TGCGCCAGCAGCCAAGAAGGGCGGACTAGCGGGGCCCGCTACGAGCAGTACTTC.